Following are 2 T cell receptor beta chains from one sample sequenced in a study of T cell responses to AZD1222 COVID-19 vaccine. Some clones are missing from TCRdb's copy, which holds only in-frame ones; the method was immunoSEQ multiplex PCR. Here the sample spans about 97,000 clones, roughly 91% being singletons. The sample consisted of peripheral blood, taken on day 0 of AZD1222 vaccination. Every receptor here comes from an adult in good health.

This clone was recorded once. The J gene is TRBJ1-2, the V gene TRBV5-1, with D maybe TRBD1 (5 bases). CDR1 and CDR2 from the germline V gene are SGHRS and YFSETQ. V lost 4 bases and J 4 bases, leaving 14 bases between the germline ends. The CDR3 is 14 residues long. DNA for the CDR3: TGCGCCAGCAGCCCAGGTGGGGACTCCTATGGCTACACCTTC. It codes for CASSPGGDSYGYTF.

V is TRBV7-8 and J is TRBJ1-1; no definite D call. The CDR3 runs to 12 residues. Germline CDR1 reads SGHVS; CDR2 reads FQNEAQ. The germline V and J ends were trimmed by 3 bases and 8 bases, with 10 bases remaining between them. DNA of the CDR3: TGTGCCAGCAGCTTGGTAAAGCACGAAGCTTTCTTT. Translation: CASSLVKHEAFF. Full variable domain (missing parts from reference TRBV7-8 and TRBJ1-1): GAGVSQSPRYKVAKRGQDVALRCDPISGHVSLFWYQQALGQGPEFLTYFQNEAQLDKSGLPSDRFFAERPEGSVSTLKIQRTQQEDSAVYLCASSLVKHEAFFGQGTRLTVV.